These T cell receptor beta chains were read from a single sample in a study of identical twins. TCRdb analysed the 5' RACE reads with MiXCR anew, one entry per CDR3 protein. The table lists 200,000 to 300,000 distinct CDR3 sequences, more than 9% of them singletons, with 9% to 10% in the top ten. The material sequenced was memory T cells sorted from blood. Receptors originate from a man aged 45-65 years in good health. The CDR3 runs from the conserved cysteine through the conserved F or W. A D gene is named only where the DNA matches it firmly. Clone size is not always given. Where it is, it says once, few, many or a class for expanded clones.

cdr3_length | d_call | clone_size | j_call | v_call | cdr3_nt | cdr3_aa
16 | TRBD1 | NA | TRBJ1-2 | TRBV3-1 | TGTGCCAGCAGCCCCGTAGGCGGACAGGGAAACTATGGCTACACCTTC | CASSPVGGQGNYGYTF
15 | NA | many | TRBJ1-5 | TRBV5-1 | TGCGCCAGCAGCTTGAGCGGGGGGAGCAATCAGCCCCAGCATTTT | CASSLSGGSNQPQHF
14 | NA | NA | TRBJ2-7 | TRBV5-1 | TGCGCCAGCAGCTTGGCCAAGCCAGCAAACGAGCAGTACTTC | CASSLAKPANEQYF
16 | NA | few | TRBJ2-2 | TRBV5-5 | TGTGCCAGCAGCTTGGAGGCAGGGGCGGGCACCGGGGAGCTGTTTTTT | CASSLEAGAGTGELFF
15 | TRBD2 | many | TRBJ2-1 | TRBV18 | TGTGCCAGCTCACCCTTTGCGGGGGGGCTTAATGAGCAGTTCTTC | CASSPFAGGLNEQFF
12 | NA | many | TRBJ2-7 | TRBV20-1 | TGCAGTGCTAGGAACGGAATTTACGAGCAGTACTTC | CSARNGIYEQYF
14 | NA | many | TRBJ2-7 | TRBV5-1 | TGCGCCAGCAGCTCACCGGGCCCAACCTACGAGCAGTACTTC | CASSSPGPTYEQYF
18 | NA | many | TRBJ2-7 | TRBV9 | TGTGCCAGCAGCGTAGGTAGTGGGTATGGGGGAATGACGAATGAGCAGTACTTC | CASSVGSGYGGMTNEQYF
15 | NA | many | TRBJ2-1 | TRBV6-2/TRBV6-3 | TGTGCCTCCTCCCGGACCGGCTTCTTATACAATGAGCAGTTCTTC | CASSRTGFLYNEQFF
15 | NA | many | TRBJ1-1 | TRBV29-1 | TGCAGCGTTGAAGATCGAGGTGTACTGAACACTGAAGCTTTCTTT | CSVEDRGVLNTEAFF
12 | NA | many | TRBJ1-2 | TRBV20-1 | TGCAGTGCTAAAGGTTTGGAATATGGCTACACCTTC | CSAKGLEYGYTF
16 | NA | many | TRBJ2-5 | TRBV6-2/TRBV6-3 | TGTGCCAGCAGACCCGGACACCTCAAATTCCAAGAGACCCAGTACTTC | CASRPGHLKFQETQYF
13 | NA | NA | TRBJ2-6 | TRBV28 | TGTGCCGGGTCCCGTGCTGGGGCCAACGTCCTGACTTTC | CAGSRAGANVLTF
13 | NA | many | TRBJ1-1 | TRBV25-1 | TGTGCCAGCAGTGAAATTGTCCGGGGTGAAGCTTTCTTT | CASSEIVRGEAFF
15 | TRBD1 | many | TRBJ2-5 | TRBV28 | TGTGCCAGCAGTGTACAGGGGCGGCGTCTGGAGACCCAGTACTTC | CASSVQGRRLETQYF
15 | NA | NA | TRBJ2-3 | TRBV6-5 | TGTGCCAGCAGTTACAGGGCGGCTAGCACAGATACGCAGTATTTT | CASSYRAASTDTQYF
16 | NA | few | TRBJ2-3 | TRBV6-1 | TGTGCCAGCAGGGGAACCGGGACTGGCCCCTCAGATACGCAGTATTTT | CASRGTGTGPSDTQYF
17 | NA | NA | TRBJ2-3 | TRBV15 | TGTGCCACCAGCAGAGAGGGAAGGGAGCTCACTAGAGATACGCAGTATTTT | CATSREGRELTRDTQYF
14 | TRBD1 | NA | TRBJ1-2 | TRBV9 | TGTGCCAGCAGCCCCCGACAGGGGGGATGGGGCTACACCTTC | CASSPRQGGWGYTF
11 | NA | many | TRBJ2-7 | TRBV20-1 | TGCAGTGCTGAGGTCGCTTACGAGCAGTACTTC | CSAEVAYEQYF
16 | NA | many | TRBJ2-2 | TRBV10-3 | TGTGCCATCAGTGAGTCTGACGCGCGGTCCACCGGGGAGCTGTTTTTT | CAISESDARSTGELFF
17 | NA | NA | TRBJ1-1 | TRBV18 | TGTGCCAGCTCACCACGGACAGAAGGTTCCATGAACACTGAAGCTTTCTTT | CASSPRTEGSMNTEAFF
15 | TRBD1 | few | TRBJ1-4 | TRBV6-5 | TGTGCCAGCAGTTACGCCACAGGGGAGGAAGAAAAACTGTTTTTT | CASSYATGEEEKLFF
16 | TRBD1 | few | TRBJ2-3 | TRBV20-1 | TGCAGTGCTGAGGGGGGGACAGGGGCCAGCACAGATACGCAGTATTTT | CSAEGGTGASTDTQYF
17 | NA | NA | TRBJ1-1 | TRBV5-1 | TGCGCCAGCAGCAGGGAGCTTATGGGACACTCGAACACTGAAGCTTTCTTT | CASSRELMGHSNTEAFF
13 | NA | NA | TRBJ1-4 | TRBV7-8 | TGTGCCAGCAGCTCCCGACGGAACGAAAAACTGTTTTTT | CASSSRRNEKLFF
14 | NA | many | TRBJ2-1 | TRBV6-5 | TGTGCCAGCAGTTATAGGGGCCCGGGCAATGAGCAGTTCTTC | CASSYRGPGNEQFF
13 | NA | NA | TRBJ2-5 | TRBV29-1 | TGCAGCGTTGAAACGACAGGACCCGAGACCCAGTACTTC | CSVETTGPETQYF
15 | TRBD2 | many | TRBJ2-1 | TRBV7-6 | TGTGCCAGCAGCGCCCTAGCGGGGGGGCCTGATGAGCAGTTCTTC | CASSALAGGPDEQFF
14 | NA | many | TRBJ2-5 | TRBV5-1 | TGCGCCAGCAGCTTGGGGATGTACCAAGAGACCCAGTACTTC | CASSLGMYQETQYF
15 | NA | NA | TRBJ2-1 | TRBV20-1 | TGCAGTGCTAGAGATAGCGGTTTCTCCTACAATGAGCAGTTCTTC | CSARDSGFSYNEQFF
17 | NA | few | TRBJ2-1 | TRBV24-1 | TGTGCCACCAGTGCCCCCGAACGAGGAGCTCACAATAATGAGCAGTTCTTC | CATSAPERGAHNNEQFF
16 | TRBD2 | few | TRBJ2-1 | TRBV12-3/TRBV12-4 | TGTGCCAGCAGTTCCTGGCGGGGGAGCTCCTACAATGAGCAGTTCTTC | CASSSWRGSSYNEQFF
12 | NA | few | TRBJ2-3 | TRBV20-1 | TGCAGTGCGGCGGGGTCGTGGGATACGCAGTATTTT | CSAAGSWDTQYF
13 | NA | NA | TRBJ1-2 | TRBV20-1 | TGCAGTGCCAGGAGTGGGGGGGACTATGGCTACACCTTC | CSARSGGDYGYTF
15 | TRBD1 | few | TRBJ2-1 | TRBV7-8 | TGTGCCAGCAGCGTAAACAGGGGGCCGGGGAATGAGCAGTTCTTC | CASSVNRGPGNEQFF
14 | TRBD1 | many | TRBJ2-7 | TRBV4-2 | TGTGCCAGCAGCCCAGGACAGGGGACCTACGAGCAGTACTTC | CASSPGQGTYEQYF
16 | NA | few | TRBJ2-5 | TRBV6-5 | TGTGCCAGCAGTTACGGGGGCAGGGGCGAGGGAGAGACCCAGTACTTC | CASSYGGRGEGETQYF
16 | NA | NA | TRBJ2-7 | TRBV12-3/TRBV12-4 | TGTGCCAGCAGTTTAGCGCTTTCGGGGCGGTCCTACGAGCAGTACTTC | CASSLALSGRSYEQYF
14 | NA | many | TRBJ2-6 | TRBV29-1 | TGCAGCGTTGGAGCGGGTGGCGGGGCCAACGTCCTGACTTTC | CSVGAGGGANVLTF
13 | NA | once | TRBJ2-7 | TRBV6-1 | TGTGCCAGCAGTGAAGCGAGGACCTACGAGCAGTACTTC | CASSEARTYEQYF
15 | NA | NA | TRBJ2-1 | TRBV7-3 | TGTGCCAGCAGCTTATCTCCCATGGGGGGAAATGAGCAGTTCTTC | CASSLSPMGGNEQFF
18 | TRBD2 | many | TRBJ2-5 | TRBV29-1 | TGCAGCGTTGAAGGAGGGACTAGCGGGAGGGGAAACCAAGAGACCCAGTACTTC | CSVEGGTSGRGNQETQYF
14 | NA | many | TRBJ1-2 | TRBV5-1 | TGCGCCAGCAGCTTGGGATCCGGGAGCCATGGCTACACCTTC | CASSLGSGSHGYTF
20 | TRBD1 | many | TRBJ1-1 | TRBV12-3/TRBV12-4 | TGTGCCAGCAGTGCTGGGGGTTTGGACAGGGGGATTTGGAGGAGGACTGAAGCTTTCTTT | CASSAGGLDRGIWRRTEAFF
13 | TRBD1 | NA | TRBJ1-2 | TRBV6-1 | TGTGCCAGCAGCCGAGGGGGCGTGTATGGCTACACCTTC | CASSRGGVYGYTF